Described below is a single TCR beta chain sequence and its context. It lacks a known antigen. No quality values exist for individual bases; no much larger clone is one base distant. This entry is derived from a study of cytomegalovirus exposure and HLA in healthy donors (dated 2017 in TCRdb). About the study as a whole: According to a later analysis, one platform produced both the roughly 130 validation repertoires and the 666 repertoires of the first cohort. The study aimed to test whether signatures of past pathogen exposure could be identified by cataloging public T cell receptors. A separate validation cohort of 100 to 150 different subjects was used in addition to the roughly 670-subject first cohort. To predict cytomegalovirus infection status, the study combined high-throughput TCR immunosequencing, statistical association of individual TCRs with disease status, and machine learning. The paper as a whole reports these results and caveats: Most TCR sequences were observed very rarely across donors, whereas some public TCRs were present in many individuals. In both the original and validation cohorts, the classifier was reported to diagnose cytomegalovirus status with high specificity and sensitivity. According to the authors, the approach could potentially be generalized to other disease states and immunological phenotypes. In a later analysis, TCRs clustered in the first cohort were found to also tend to co-occur in the approximately 110 validation repertoires, with around 94% of cluster scores above 0. The study gave a list of some 150 TCR beta chains associated with cytomegalovirus. In vitro tests confirmed that a few of the cytomegalovirus-associated TCR beta chains recognize cytomegalovirus antigens. A later analysis had no HLA typing for the validation cohort, so co-occurrence there was scored across all 130 or so repertoires.

Measured from the cysteine to the phenylalanine, the CDR3 is 15 residues long. CDR3 DNA is the only sequence kept; it has 45 bases, read in frame from the first base. The germline V gene encodes CDR1 SGHRS and CDR2 YFSETQ. The junction shows trimming of 0 bases on V and 6 bases on J, and the gene matches do not reach 4 bases of it. Receptors were amplified or captured by the immunoSEQ multiplex PCR assay. The paper's data handling went like this. A statistical classification framework was developed to diagnose cytomegalovirus status using the catalog of TCR beta chain sequences. The clones in this table, taken by TCRdb from immuneACCESS, are in-frame only. Not every clone is retained; where verified, under half of the shortfall comes from an unresolved V gene, and the cause of the rest is unknown. That table gives V, J and clone size, and the DNA gave D and trimming. A total of about 170,000 clones appear in this sample, around 87% of them only once. The ten top clones hold 1.4% of the sample.

The donors belonged to the validation cohort of about 120 subjects, which was separate from the roughly 700-subject first cohort. The TCR sequence derives from a woman aged 25 to 39 in good health and CMV-seronegative. The specimen was PBMCs. The chain joins TRBV5-1 to TRBJ2-2, and 8 junctional nucleotides match TRBD2. The nucleotides are TGCGCCAGCAGCTTGGTCGGGGGGGGAGCCGGGGAGCTGTTTTTT. This translates into CASSLVGGGAGELFF. Full variable domain (CDR3 extended with the reference TRBV5-1 and TRBJ2-2 proteins): KAGVTQTPRYLIKTRGQQVTLSCSPISGHRSVSWYQQTPGQGLQFLFEYFSETQRNKGNFPGRFSGRQFSNSRSEMNVSTLELGDSALYLCASSLVGGGAGELFFGEGSRLTVL.